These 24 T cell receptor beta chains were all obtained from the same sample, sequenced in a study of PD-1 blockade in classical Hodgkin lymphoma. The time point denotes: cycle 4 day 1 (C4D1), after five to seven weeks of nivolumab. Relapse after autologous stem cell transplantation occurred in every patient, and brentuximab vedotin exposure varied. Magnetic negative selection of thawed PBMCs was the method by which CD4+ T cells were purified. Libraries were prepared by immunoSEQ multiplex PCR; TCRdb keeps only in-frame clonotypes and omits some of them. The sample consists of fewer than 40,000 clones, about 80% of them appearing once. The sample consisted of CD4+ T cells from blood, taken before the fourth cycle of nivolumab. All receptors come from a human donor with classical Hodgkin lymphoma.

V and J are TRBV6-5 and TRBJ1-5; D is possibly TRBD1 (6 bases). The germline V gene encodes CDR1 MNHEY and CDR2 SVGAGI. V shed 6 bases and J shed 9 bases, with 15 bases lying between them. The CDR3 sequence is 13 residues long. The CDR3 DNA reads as TGTGCCAGCAGAAGTGGACAGTATGCGCCCCAGCATTTT. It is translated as CASRSGQYAPQHF.

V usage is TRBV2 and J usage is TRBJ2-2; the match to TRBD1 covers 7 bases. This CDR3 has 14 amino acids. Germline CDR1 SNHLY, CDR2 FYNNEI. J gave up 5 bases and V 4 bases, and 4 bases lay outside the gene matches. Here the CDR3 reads CASSGGQATGELFF. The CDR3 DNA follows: TGTGCCAGCAGTGGCGGACAGGCAACCGGGGAGCTGTTTTTT.

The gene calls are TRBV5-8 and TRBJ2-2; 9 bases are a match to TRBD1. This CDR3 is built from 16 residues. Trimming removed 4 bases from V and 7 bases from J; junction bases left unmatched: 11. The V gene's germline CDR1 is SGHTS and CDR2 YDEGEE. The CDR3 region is CASSPKGTGLVGELFF. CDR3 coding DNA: TGTGCCAGCAGCCCAAAAGGGACAGGGTTGGTCGGGGAGCTGTTTTTT. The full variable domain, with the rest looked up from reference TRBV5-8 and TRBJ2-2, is EAGVTQSPTHLIKTRGQQATLRCSPISGHTSVYWYQQALGLGLQFLLWYDEGEERNRGNFPPRFSGRQFPNYSSELNVNALELEDSALYLCASSPKGTGLVGELFFGEGSRLTVL.

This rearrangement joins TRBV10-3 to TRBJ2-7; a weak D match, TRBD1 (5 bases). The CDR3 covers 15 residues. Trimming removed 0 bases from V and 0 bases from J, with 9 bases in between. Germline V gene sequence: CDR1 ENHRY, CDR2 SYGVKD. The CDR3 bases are TGTGCCATCAGTGAGTCTTCAGGGCCCTCCTACGAGCAGTACTTC. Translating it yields CAISESSGPSYEQYF.

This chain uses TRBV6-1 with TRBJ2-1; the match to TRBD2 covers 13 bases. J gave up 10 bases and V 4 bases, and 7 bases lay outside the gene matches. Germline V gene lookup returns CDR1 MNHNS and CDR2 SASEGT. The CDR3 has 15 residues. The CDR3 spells CASSGTSGGVREQFF. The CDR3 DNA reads TGTGCCAGCAGTGGAACTAGCGGGGGGGTGCGGGAGCAGTTCTTC.

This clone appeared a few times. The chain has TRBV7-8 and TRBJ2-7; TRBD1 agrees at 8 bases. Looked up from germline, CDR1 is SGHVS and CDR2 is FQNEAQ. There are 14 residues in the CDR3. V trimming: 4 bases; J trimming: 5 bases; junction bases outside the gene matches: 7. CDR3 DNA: TGTGCCAGCAGCTCGAGACAGGGGACCCACGAGCAGTACTTC. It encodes CASSSRQGTHEQYF. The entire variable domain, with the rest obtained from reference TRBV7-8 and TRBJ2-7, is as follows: GAGVSQSPRYKVAKRGQDVALRCDPISGHVSLFWYQQALGQGPEFLTYFQNEAQLDKSGLPSDRFFAERPEGSVSTLKIQRTQQEDSAVYLCASSSRQGTHEQYFGPGTRLTVT.

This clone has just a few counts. CDR3 coding DNA: TGCGCCAGCAGTGTGAACTATGGCTACACCTTC. Its translation is CASSVNYGYTF. This chain connects TRBV10-2 to TRBJ1-2, with D uncertain. Germline V gene lookup returns CDR1 WSHSY and CDR2 SAAADI. The CDR3 runs to 11 residues. V lost 4 bases and J lost 2, with 2 bases in between.

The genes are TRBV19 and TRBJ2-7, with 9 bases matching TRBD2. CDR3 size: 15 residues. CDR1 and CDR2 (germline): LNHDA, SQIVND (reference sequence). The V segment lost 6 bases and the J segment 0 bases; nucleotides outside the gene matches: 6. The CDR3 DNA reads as TGTGCCAGTAGCGCACGAGCGGGGGGCTCCTACGAGCAGTACTTC. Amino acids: CASSARAGGSYEQYF.

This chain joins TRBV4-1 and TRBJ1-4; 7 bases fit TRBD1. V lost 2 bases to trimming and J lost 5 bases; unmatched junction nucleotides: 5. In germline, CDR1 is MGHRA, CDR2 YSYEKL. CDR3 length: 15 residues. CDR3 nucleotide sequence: TGCGCCAGCAGCCAACCCGGGACAGCCAATGAAAAACTGTTTTTT. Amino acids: CASSQPGTANEKLFF.

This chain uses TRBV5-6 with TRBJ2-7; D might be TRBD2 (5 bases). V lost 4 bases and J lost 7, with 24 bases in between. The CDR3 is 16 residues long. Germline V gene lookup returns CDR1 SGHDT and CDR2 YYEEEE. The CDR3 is CASSQGPLVGVREQYF. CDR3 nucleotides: TGTGCCAGCAGCCAAGGACCGCTAGTCGGGGTTCGGGAGCAGTACTTC.

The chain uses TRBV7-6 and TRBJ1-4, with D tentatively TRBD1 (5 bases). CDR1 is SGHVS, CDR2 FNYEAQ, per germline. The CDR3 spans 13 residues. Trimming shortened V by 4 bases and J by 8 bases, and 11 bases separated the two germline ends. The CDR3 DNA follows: TGTGCCAGCAGCTCCAGGGTTTCGGAAAAACTGTTTTTT. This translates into CASSSRVSEKLFF.

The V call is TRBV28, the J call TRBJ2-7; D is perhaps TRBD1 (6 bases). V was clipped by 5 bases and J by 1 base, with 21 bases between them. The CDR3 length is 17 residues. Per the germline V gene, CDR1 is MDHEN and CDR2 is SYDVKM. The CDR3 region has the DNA TGTGCCAGCAGTCAGACCTCGACAGGCGTACTTTCCTACGAGCAGTACTTC. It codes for CASSQTSTGVLSYEQYF.

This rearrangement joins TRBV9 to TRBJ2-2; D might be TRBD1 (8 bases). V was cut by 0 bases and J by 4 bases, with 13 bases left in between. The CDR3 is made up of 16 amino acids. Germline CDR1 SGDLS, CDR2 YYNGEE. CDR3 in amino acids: CASSVAGGGGTGELFF. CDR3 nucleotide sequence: TGTGCCAGCAGCGTAGCAGGGGGCGGGGGCACCGGGGAGCTGTTTTTT.

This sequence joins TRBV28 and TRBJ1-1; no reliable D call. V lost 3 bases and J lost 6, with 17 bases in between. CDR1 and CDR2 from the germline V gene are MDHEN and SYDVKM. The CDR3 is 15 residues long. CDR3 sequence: CASSFTGRGFAEAFF. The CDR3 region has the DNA TGTGCCAGCAGTTTTACCGGTCGGGGATTCGCTGAAGCTTTCTTT.

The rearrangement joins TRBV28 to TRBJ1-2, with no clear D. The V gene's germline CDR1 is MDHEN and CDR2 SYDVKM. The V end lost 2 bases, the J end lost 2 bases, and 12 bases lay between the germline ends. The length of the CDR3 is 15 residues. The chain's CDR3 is CASSLVGGPNYGYTF. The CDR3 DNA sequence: TGTGCCAGCAGTTTAGTCGGCGGCCCAAACTATGGCTACACCTTC.

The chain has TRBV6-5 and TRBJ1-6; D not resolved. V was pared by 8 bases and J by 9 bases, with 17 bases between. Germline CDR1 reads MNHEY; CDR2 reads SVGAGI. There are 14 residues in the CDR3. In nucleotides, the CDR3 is TGTGCCAGCCTCAAGGGAGGGAGTGGTTCACCCCTCCACTTT. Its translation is CASLKGGSGSPLHF.

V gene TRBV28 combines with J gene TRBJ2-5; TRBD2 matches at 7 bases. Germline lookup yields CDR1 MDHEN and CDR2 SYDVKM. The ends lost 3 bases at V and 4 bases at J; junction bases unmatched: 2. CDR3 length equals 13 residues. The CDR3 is CASSLRGRETQYF. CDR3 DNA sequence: TGTGCCAGCAGTTTGCGGGGGAGAGAGACCCAGTACTTC.

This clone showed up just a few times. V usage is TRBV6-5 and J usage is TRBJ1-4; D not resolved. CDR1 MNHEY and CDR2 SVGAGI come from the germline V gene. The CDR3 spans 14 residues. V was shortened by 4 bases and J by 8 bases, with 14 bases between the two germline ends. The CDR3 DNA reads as TGTGCCAGCAGTTCCTATATCCTTGGGGAAAAACTGTTTTTT. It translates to CASSSYILGEKLFF.

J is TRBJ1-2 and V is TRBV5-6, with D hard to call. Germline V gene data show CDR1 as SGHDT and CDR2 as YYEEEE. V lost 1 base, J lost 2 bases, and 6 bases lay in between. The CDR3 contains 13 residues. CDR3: CASSLPGNYGYTF. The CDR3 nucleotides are TGTGCCAGCAGCTTGCCGGGGAACTATGGCTACACCTTC.

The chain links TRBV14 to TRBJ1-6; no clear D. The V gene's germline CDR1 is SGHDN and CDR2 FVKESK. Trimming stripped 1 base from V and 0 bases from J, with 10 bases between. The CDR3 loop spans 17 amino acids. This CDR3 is CASSQGERSSYNSPLHF. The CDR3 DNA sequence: TGTGCCAGCAGCCAAGGGGAGAGGAGCTCCTATAATTCACCCCTCCACTTT.

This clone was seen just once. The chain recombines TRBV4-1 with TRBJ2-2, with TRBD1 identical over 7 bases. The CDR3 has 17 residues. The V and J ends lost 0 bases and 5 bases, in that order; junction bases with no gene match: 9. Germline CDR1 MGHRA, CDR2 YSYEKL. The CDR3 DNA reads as TGCGCCAGCAGCCAAGAGTTAACAGGGGATAGGACCGGGGAGCTGTTTTTT. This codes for CASSQELTGDRTGELFF.

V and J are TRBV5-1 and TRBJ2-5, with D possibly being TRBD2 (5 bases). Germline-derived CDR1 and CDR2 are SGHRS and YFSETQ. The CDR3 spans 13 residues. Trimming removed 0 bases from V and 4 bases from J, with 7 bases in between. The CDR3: CASSLARGETQYF. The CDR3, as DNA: TGCGCCAGCAGCTTGGCCCGGGGAGAGACCCAGTACTTC.

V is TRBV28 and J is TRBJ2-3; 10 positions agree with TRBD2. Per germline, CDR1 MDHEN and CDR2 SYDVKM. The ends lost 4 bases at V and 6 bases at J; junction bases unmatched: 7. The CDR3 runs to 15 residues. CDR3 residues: CASSSLLAGSDTQYF. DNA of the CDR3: TGTGCCAGCAGTTCCCTACTAGCGGGGTCTGATACGCAGTATTTT.

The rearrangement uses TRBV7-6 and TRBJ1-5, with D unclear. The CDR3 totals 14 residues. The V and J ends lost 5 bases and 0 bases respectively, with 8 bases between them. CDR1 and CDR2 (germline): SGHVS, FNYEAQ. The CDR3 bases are TGTGCCAGCAGCCCCGGTTATAGCAATCAGCCCCAGCATTTT. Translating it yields CASSPGYSNQPQHF.